This entry is about one T cell receptor beta chain. The data are from a study of shared clonotypes between healthy human individuals. Turning to the study itself: The composition of the donors was a couple of women and a few men aged 18 to 49.

Here immunoSEQ multiplex PCR was the method, and the copy in TCRdb shows in-frame clones only, minus some. The sample lists approximately 640,000 clones; about 78% were seen once. CDR3 size: 16 residues. Germline CDR1 reads SNHLY; CDR2 reads FYNNEI. Between the trimmed V and J ends, which lost 0 bases and 1 base, there was a span of 10 bases. Specimen: memory CD4+ T cells sorted from blood. Subset: CD45RA-negative fraction. The receptor was isolated from a woman between 25 and 40 years old in good health. The J gene is TRBJ2-4, the V gene TRBV2, with TRBD2 as a possible D gene (6 bases). CDR3 coding DNA: TGTGCCAGCAGTGAAGCAATCGGGAGCGCCAAAAACATTCAGTACTTC. Its protein product is CASSEAIGSAKNIQYF. Complete variable domain (other parts from reference TRBV2 and TRBJ2-4): EPEVTQTPSHQVTQMGQEVILRCVPISNHLYFYWYRQILGQKVEFLVSFYNNEISEKSEIFDDQFSVERPDGSNFTLKIRSTKLEDSAMYFCASSEAIGSAKNIQYFGAGTRLSVL.